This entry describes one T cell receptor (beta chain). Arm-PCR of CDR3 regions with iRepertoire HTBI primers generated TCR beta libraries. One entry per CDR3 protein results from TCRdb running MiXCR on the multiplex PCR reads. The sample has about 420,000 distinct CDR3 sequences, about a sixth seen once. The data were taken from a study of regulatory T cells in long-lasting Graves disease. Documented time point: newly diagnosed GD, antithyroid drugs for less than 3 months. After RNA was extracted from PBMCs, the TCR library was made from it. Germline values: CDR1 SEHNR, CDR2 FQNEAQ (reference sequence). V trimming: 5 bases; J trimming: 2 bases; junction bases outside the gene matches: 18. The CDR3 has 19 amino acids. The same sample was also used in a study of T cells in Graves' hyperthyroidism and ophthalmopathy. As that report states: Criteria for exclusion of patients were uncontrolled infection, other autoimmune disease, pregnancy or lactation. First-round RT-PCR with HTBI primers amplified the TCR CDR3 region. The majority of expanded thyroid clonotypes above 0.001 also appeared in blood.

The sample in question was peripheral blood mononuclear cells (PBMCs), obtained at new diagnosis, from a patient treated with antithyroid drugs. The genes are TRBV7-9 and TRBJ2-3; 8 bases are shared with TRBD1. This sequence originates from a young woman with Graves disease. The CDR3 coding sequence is TGTGCCAGCAGCCGAAGTGACCGGAGGACAGGGAGCCCCACAGATACGCAGTATTTT. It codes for CASSRSDRRTGSPTDTQYF.